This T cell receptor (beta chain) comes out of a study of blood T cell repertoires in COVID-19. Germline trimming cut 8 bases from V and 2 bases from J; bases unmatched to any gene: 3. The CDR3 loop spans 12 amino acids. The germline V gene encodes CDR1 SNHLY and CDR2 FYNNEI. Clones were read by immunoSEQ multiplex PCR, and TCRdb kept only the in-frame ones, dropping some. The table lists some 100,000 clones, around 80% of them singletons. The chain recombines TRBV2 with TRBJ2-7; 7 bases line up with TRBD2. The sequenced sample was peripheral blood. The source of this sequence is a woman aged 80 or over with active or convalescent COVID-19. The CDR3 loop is CASGRAPYEQYF. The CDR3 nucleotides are TGTGCCAGCGGGAGGGCCCCCTACGAGCAGTACTTC. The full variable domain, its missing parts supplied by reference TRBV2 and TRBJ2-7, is EPEVTQTPSHQVTQMGQEVILRCVPISNHLYFYWYRQILGQKVEFLVSFYNNEISEKSEIFDDQFSVERPDGSNFTLKIRSTKLEDSAMYFCASGRAPYEQYFGPGTRLTVT.